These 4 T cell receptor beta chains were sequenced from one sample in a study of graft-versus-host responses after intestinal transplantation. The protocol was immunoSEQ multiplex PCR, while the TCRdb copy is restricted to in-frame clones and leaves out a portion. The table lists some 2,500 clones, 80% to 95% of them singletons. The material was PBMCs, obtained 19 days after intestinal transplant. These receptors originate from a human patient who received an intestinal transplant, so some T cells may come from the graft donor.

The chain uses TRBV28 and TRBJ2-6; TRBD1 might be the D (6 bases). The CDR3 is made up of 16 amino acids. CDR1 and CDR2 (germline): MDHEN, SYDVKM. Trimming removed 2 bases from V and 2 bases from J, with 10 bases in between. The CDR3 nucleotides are TGTGCCAGCAGTTTAAACAGGGACGCTGGGGCCAACGTCCTGACTTTC. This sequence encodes CASSLNRDAGANVLTF. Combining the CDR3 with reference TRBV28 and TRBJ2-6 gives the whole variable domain DVKVTQSSRYLVKRTGEKVFLECVQDMDHENMFWYRQDPGLGLRLIYFSYDVKMKEKGDIPEGYSVSREKKERFSLILESASTNQTSMYLCASSLNRDAGANVLTFGAGSRLTVL.

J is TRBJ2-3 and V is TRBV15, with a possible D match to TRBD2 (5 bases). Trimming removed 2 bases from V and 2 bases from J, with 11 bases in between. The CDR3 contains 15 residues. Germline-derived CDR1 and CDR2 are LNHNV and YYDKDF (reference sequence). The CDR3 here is CATSRPEGTTDTQYF. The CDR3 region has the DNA TGTGCCACCAGCAGACCTGAGGGTACCACAGATACGCAGTATTTT.

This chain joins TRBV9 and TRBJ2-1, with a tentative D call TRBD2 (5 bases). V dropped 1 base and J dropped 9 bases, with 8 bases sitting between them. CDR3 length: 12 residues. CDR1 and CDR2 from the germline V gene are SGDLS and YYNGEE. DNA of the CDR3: TGTGCCAGCAGCGTATCGGCGGGTGAGCAGTTCTTC. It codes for CASSVSAGEQFF.

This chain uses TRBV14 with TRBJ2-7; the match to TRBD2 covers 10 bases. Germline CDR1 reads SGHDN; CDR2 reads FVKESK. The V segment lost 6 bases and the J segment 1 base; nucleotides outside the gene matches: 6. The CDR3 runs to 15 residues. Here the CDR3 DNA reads TGTGCCAGCAGTCTAGGAGCGGGGGGGTCCTACGAGCAGTACGTC. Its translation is CASSLGAGGSYEQYV.